This T cell receptor (beta chain) was identified in a study of blood T cell repertoires in COVID-19. TCRdb's table, derived via immunoSEQ multiplex PCR, lists solely in-frame clones and lacks some. The sample shows some 200,000 clones, about 86% of them seen only once. V lost 0 bases to trimming and J lost 5 bases, with 9 bases between them. The CDR3 is 13 amino acids. Germline V gene data show CDR1 as SGDLS and CDR2 as YYNGEE. This clonotype originated in a woman aged 50 to 60 with acute or convalescent COVID-19. The sequenced sample was peripheral blood. The chain employs TRBV9 and TRBJ2-7, with D possibly matching TRBD1 (6 bases). The CDR3 loop is CASSVGGRDEQYF. The CDR3 DNA reads as TGTGCCAGCAGCGTAGGGGGGCGGGACGAGCAGTACTTC.